One sample yielded the 18 T cell receptor beta chains listed below, sequenced in a study of blood T cell repertoires in COVID-19. This table comes from immunoSEQ multiplex PCR, and its TCRdb copy is limited to in-frame clones, with some not included. This sample yields 300,000 to 400,000 clones, of which around 87% are seen a single time; about 6% belongs to the top ten. The sequenced sample consisted of peripheral blood. All receptors derive from a woman aged 45-60 years with COVID-19, enrolled during active disease.

The chain is built from TRBV29-1 and TRBJ1-1, with D unresolved. This CDR3 has 17 amino acids. CDR1 is SQVTM, CDR2 ANQGSEA, per germline. Trimming took 6 bases from V and 5 from J, leaving 28 bases between them. The CDR3 bases are TGCAGCGTACCGCCCGTGAGAGGGCGCGCTGGGAATACTGAAGCTTTCTTT. It codes for CSVPPVRGRAGNTEAFF.

This chain connects TRBV7-3 to TRBJ2-3; D is perhaps TRBD1 (7 bases). The CDR3 contains 15 residues. With 4 bases removed from V and 2 bases from J, the gap between germline ends came to 13 bases. Germline CDR1 and CDR2: SGHTA and FQGTGA. The CDR3, as DNA: TGTGCCAGCAGCTCCTCAGGGGGGCCCACAGATACGCAGTATTTT. It is translated as CASSSSGGPTDTQYF.

Note on this clone: Other DNA sequences in the sample encode the same CDR3. The CDR3 sequence: CSASRRGTYEQYF. The CDR3 nucleotides read TGCAGTGCTAGTAGGCGGGGGACTTACGAGCAGTACTTC. The chain is built from TRBV20-1 and TRBJ2-7, with 7 bases that match TRBD2. Germline CDR1 is DFQATT and CDR2 is SNEGSKA (reference sequence). Losses at the gene ends were 3 bases for V and 4 bases for J; bases not matched to a gene: 6. CDR3 length equals 13 residues.

V is TRBV27 and J is TRBJ2-7, with D possibly being TRBD1 (6 bases). This CDR3 spans 13 amino acids. V was trimmed by 5 bases and J by 0 bases, leaving 8 bases between them. The V gene's germline CDR1 is MNHEY and CDR2 SMNVEV (reference sequence). The CDR3 reads CASSLQGSYEQYF. CDR3 in DNA: TGTGCCAGCAGTCTACAGGGCTCCTACGAGCAGTACTTC.

This clone was detected only once. This chain links TRBV30 with TRBJ1-2; a possible D gene is TRBD1 (5 bases). The CDR3 extends over 15 amino acids. The V and J ends lost 0 bases and 6 bases respectively, with 17 bases between them. CDR1 and CDR2 (germline): GTSNPN, SVGIG (reference sequence). DNA for the CDR3: TGTGCCTGGAGTGTACGGGGAGGGGTCGGCAATGGCTACACCTTC. This sequence encodes CAWSVRGGVGNGYTF.

This chain uses TRBV30 with TRBJ1-3, with TRBD1 matching 8 bases. The junction had 7 bases not matched to a gene; V was cut back by 4 bases and J by 2 bases. Germline V gene data show CDR1 as GTSNPN and CDR2 as SVGIG (reference sequence). The CDR3 totals 15 residues. This chain's CDR3 is CAWTTMGQAGNTIYF. The CDR3 nucleotides are TGTGCCTGGACGACGATGGGACAGGCTGGAAACACCATATATTTT. Together with reference TRBV30 and TRBJ1-3, the CDR3 gives the full variable domain: SQTIHQWPATLVQPVGSPLSLECTVEGTSNPNLYWYRQAAGRGLQLLFYSVGIGQISSEVPQNLSASRPQDRQFILSSKKLLLSDSGFYLCAWTTMGQAGNTIYFGEGSWLTVV.

V and J are TRBV6-5 and TRBJ2-6; the D gene is possibly TRBD2 (6 bases). This CDR3 has 15 residues. V was pared by 7 bases and J by 2 bases, with 12 bases between. Germline loops: CDR1 MNHEY, CDR2 SVGAGI. CDR3 amino acids: CASKAEGTGANVLTF. CDR3 bases: TGTGCCAGCAAGGCGGAGGGGACTGGGGCCAACGTCCTGACTTTC.

The V call is TRBV9, the J call TRBJ1-3; TRBD1 matches 11 bases. After removal of 3 bases from V and 2 bases from J, the junction contained 7 bases not matched to a gene. This CDR3 is 17 amino acids long. CDR1 and CDR2 from the germline V gene are SGDLS and YYNGEE. The CDR3 here is CASSASGQGVTGNTIYF. The CDR3 bases are TGTGCCAGCAGCGCCTCGGGACAGGGGGTAACTGGAAACACCATATATTTT.

The V call is TRBV24-1, the J call TRBJ1-5; D remains ambiguous. From germline, CDR1 is KGHDR and CDR2 SFDVKD. The CDR3 is made up of 14 amino acids. V gave up 2 bases and J gave up 5 bases, with 9 bases separating them. The CDR3 region has the DNA TGTGCCACCAGTGATTCCGTCGGAGATCAGCCCCAGCATTTT. Translated: CATSDSVGDQPQHF.

A single count supports this clone. The chain links TRBV14 to TRBJ2-4; tentatively, D is TRBD2 (6 bases). Trimming took 0 bases from V and 6 from J, leaving 21 bases between them. The CDR3 runs to 18 residues. CDR1 is SGHDN and CDR2 is FVKESK in the germline V gene. The CDR3 here is CASSQDKEGLSARNIQYF. Written as DNA, the CDR3 is TGTGCCAGCAGCCAAGATAAGGAGGGCCTGTCCGCGAGAAACATTCAGTACTTC.

The V call is TRBV7-2, the J call TRBJ2-2; possible D gene TRBD2, 7 bases. This CDR3 spans 15 amino acids. V lost 1 base, J lost 2 bases, and 8 bases lay in between. The V gene's germline CDR1 is SGHTA and CDR2 FQGNSA. This CDR3 reads CASSLGGGNTGELFF. As DNA, the CDR3 is TGTGCCAGCAGCTTAGGGGGGGGCAACACCGGGGAGCTGTTTTTT.

This clone has a handful of counts. The rearrangement uses TRBV14 and TRBJ2-7; 8 nucleotides match TRBD1. The CDR3 totals 16 residues. Germline CDR1 reads SGHDN; CDR2 reads FVKESK. V trimming: 2 bases; J trimming: 0 bases; junction bases outside the gene matches: 6. The CDR3: CASSQIDRGFSYEQYF. The CDR3 DNA reads as TGTGCCAGCAGCCAAATTGACAGGGGTTTCTCCTACGAGCAGTACTTC.

The chain uses TRBV11-3 and TRBJ2-7; 7 positions agree with TRBD1. The V gene end was trimmed by 1 base and the J gene end by 6 bases; junction bases not matched to a gene: 9. The CDR3 length is 15 residues. Germline CDR1 SGHNT, CDR2 YENEEA. In nucleotides, the CDR3 is TGTGCCAGCAGCTTAGGAGCAGGGGGTAGGATCGAGCAGTACTTC. This gives the protein CASSLGAGGRIEQYF.

This chain joins TRBV6-5 and TRBJ1-1; D remains ambiguous. Trimming left V 0 bases short and J 0 bases short, with 8 bases between. CDR1 and CDR2 from the germline V gene are MNHEY and SVGAGI. This CDR3 spans 15 amino acids. CDR3 sequence: CASSYSTAMNTEAFF. The CDR3 nucleotides read TGTGCCAGCAGTTACTCAACAGCAATGAACACTGAAGCTTTCTTT.

The gene calls are TRBV4-2 and TRBJ2-4; a possible D gene is TRBD2 (6 bases). Trimming cost V 0 bases and J 3 bases, with 12 bases left between them. The CDR3 has 16 residues. Per the germline V gene, CDR1 is LGHNA and CDR2 is YNFKEQ. The CDR3 DNA sequence: TGTGCCAGCAGCCAAGATCATGGAGGGGACAAAAACATTCAGTACTTC. Protein: CASSQDHGGDKNIQYF.

The chain couples TRBV5-1 to TRBJ2-5; a weak D match, TRBD2 (5 bases). Germline V gene sequence: CDR1 SGHRS, CDR2 YFSETQ. This CDR3 has 13 residues. V was trimmed by 5 bases and J by 4 bases, leaving 12 bases between them. Written as DNA, the CDR3 is TGCGCCAGCAGTTCCGAGGGAGTAGAGACCCAGTACTTC. This codes for CASSSEGVETQYF.

This clone was counted once. The chain combines TRBV6-6 with TRBJ2-3; no clear D gene. This CDR3 is 16 amino acids long. Germline V gene data show CDR1 as MNHNY and CDR2 as SVGAGI (reference sequence). V lost 2 bases to trimming and J lost 0 bases, with 12 bases between them. CDR3 coding DNA: TGTGCCAGCAGTTACGGAGACGTCTCTAGCACAGATACGCAGTATTTT. This translates into CASSYGDVSSTDTQYF.

J is TRBJ2-5 and V is TRBV6-5, with D perhaps matching TRBD2 (5 bases). There are 13 residues in the CDR3. Germline CDR1 MNHEY, CDR2 SVGAGI. The V and J ends lost 7 bases and 6 bases respectively, with 15 bases between them. The CDR3 DNA is TGTGCCAGCATGGACTTGAAGGTCAAGACCCAGTACTTC. This translates into CASMDLKVKTQYF.